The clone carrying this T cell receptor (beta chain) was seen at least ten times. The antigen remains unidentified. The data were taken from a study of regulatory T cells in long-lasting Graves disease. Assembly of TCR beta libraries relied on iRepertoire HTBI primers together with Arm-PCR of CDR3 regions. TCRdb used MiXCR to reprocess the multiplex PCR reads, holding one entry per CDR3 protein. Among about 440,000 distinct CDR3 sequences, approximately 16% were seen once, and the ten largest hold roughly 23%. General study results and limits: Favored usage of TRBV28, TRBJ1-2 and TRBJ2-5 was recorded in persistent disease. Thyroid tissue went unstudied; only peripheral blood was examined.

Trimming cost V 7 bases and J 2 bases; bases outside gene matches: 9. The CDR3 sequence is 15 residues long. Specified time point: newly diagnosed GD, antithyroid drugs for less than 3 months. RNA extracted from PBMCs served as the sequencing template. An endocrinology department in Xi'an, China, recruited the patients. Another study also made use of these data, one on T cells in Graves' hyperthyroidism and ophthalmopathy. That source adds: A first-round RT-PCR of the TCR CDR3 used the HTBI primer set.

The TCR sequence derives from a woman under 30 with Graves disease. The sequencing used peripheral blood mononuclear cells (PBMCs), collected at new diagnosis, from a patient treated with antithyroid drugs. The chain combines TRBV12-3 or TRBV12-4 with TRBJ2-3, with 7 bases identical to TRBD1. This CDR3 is CASTRTGPNTDTQYF. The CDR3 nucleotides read TGTGCCAGCACCAGGACAGGACCTAACACAGATACGCAGTATTTT.